The 25 T cell receptor beta chains below come from one sample, sequenced in a study of beta chain features in type 1 diabetes. TCRB transcripts that were expressed got sequenced, as all of the isolated RNA had been reverse transcribed. Some clones are missing from TCRdb's copy, which holds only in-frame ones; the method was immunoSEQ multiplex PCR. The sample contains about 160,000 clones, about 9.8% of which appear only once. The sequenced sample was central memory CD4+ T cells from blood. These receptors originate from a woman between 18 and 29 years old in good health.

This clone was picked up a small number of times. The rearrangement links TRBV30 to TRBJ1-1, with D perhaps TRBD1 (6 bases). The CDR3 has 13 residues. In germline, CDR1 is GTSNPN, CDR2 SVGIG (reference sequence). With 5 bases removed from V and 4 bases from J, the gap between germline ends came to 14 bases. The CDR3: CAWDLTGRTEAFF. CDR3 coding DNA: TGTGCCTGGGATCTGACAGGTCGCACTGAAGCTTTCTTT.

This clone has just a few counts. The V and J genes are TRBV5-1 and TRBJ2-3, with D possibly matching TRBD2 (5 bases). Germline CDR1 SGHRS, CDR2 YFSETQ. This CDR3 has 15 amino acids. V lost 3 bases to trimming and J lost 2 bases, with 13 bases between them. CDR3 DNA: TGCGCCAGCAGCTCGGACGGAGGAGACACAGATACGCAGTATTTT. It translates to CASSSDGGDTDTQYF.

This clone was seen a handful of times. This rearrangement joins TRBV5-1 to TRBJ2-5; D gene unclear. With 0 bases removed from V and 7 bases from J, the gap between germline ends came to 10 bases. Looked up from germline, CDR1 is SGHRS and CDR2 is YFSETQ. The CDR3 is 13 amino acids. CDR3 amino acids: CASSLGSLGTQYF. CDR3 in DNA: TGCGCCAGCAGCTTGGGGTCCCTCGGGACCCAGTACTTC.

In this sample, this clone turned up a few times. The chain combines TRBV6-6 with TRBJ2-4, with 10 bases matching TRBD1. CDR3 size: 14 residues. CDR1 is MNHNY and CDR2 is SVGAGI in the germline V gene (reference sequence). The J segment lost 7 bases and the V segment lost 4 bases, leaving 4 bases of the junction unmatched. CDR3: CASSFGTGENIQYF. CDR3 nucleotide sequence: TGTGCCAGCAGTTTCGGGACAGGGGAGAACATTCAGTACTTC.

In this sample, this clone turned up a few times. The V gene is TRBV7-9, the J gene TRBJ2-7, with D perhaps TRBD2 (6 bases). Per the germline V gene, CDR1 is SEHNR and CDR2 is FQNEAQ (reference sequence). The CDR3 is 14 amino acids. V lost 1 base and J lost 1, with 8 bases in between. As DNA, the CDR3 is TGTGCCAGCAGCTTAGAGGGGACTTCCTACGAGCAGTACTTC. Encoded protein: CASSLEGTSYEQYF.

This clone appeared many times. V is TRBV2 and J is TRBJ1-4; D gene ambiguous. The CDR3 totals 14 residues. Germline V CDR1 and CDR2: SNHLY, FYNNEI. The V end was cut by 7 bases, the J end by 7 bases, with 16 bases between. CDR3: CASNEEGRSEKLFF. The CDR3 DNA follows: TGTGCCAGCAATGAGGAGGGCAGGAGTGAAAAACTGTTTTTT.

A few counts support this clone. CDR3 sequence (DNA): TGCAGCGTTGAAGATGGGACAGGGGCCTCCTACAATGAGCAGTTCTTC. This gives the protein CSVEDGTGASYNEQFF. The genes are TRBV29-1 and TRBJ2-1, with 10 bases matching TRBD1. V shed 0 bases and J 0 bases; nucleotides not matched to a gene: 2. The CDR3 has 16 residues. Germline CDR1 is SQVTM and CDR2 is ANQGSEA.

This clone was seen at least ten times. CDR3 DNA: TGTGCCAGCAGCAGACTAGCGGGGACTGGGGAGACCCAGTACTTC. Translated, it gives CASSRLAGTGETQYF. The gene calls are TRBV7-9 and TRBJ2-5, with 11 nucleotides matching TRBD2. The junction had 7 bases not matched to a gene; V was cut back by 5 bases and J by 5 bases. This CDR3 has 15 amino acids. Germline loops: CDR1 SEHNR, CDR2 FQNEAQ (reference sequence).

This clone came up a few times. This chain joins TRBV10-3 and TRBJ2-6, with D maybe TRBD2 (6 bases). With 7 bases removed from V and 2 bases from J, the gap between germline ends came to 12 bases. This CDR3 is built from 15 residues. Germline lookup yields CDR1 ENHRY and CDR2 SYGVKD. The DNA for the CDR3 is TGTGCCATCAATACCGGGACTGCTGGGGCCAACGTCCTGACTTTC. It encodes CAINTGTAGANVLTF.

This clone was seen a few times. The V gene is TRBV19, the J gene TRBJ2-3; TRBD1 is a possible D gene (7 bases). V was trimmed by 4 bases and J by 8 bases, leaving 10 bases between them. This CDR3 spans 12 amino acids. Germline V gives CDR1 LNHDA, CDR2 SQIVND (reference sequence). The CDR3 protein is CASSTQGGTQYF. CDR3 in DNA: TGTGCCAGTAGTACCCAGGGGGGTACGCAGTATTTT.

The genes are TRBV18 and TRBJ1-5; no reliable D call. V was pared by 1 base and J by 4 bases, with 11 bases between. There are 15 residues in the CDR3. CDR1 is KGHSH, CDR2 LQKENI, per germline. In DNA form, the CDR3 reads TGTGCCAGCTCACCACAGGACTCTCTAAATCAGCCCCAGCATTTT. Protein sequence: CASSPQDSLNQPQHF.

This clone showed up many times. The gene calls are TRBV14 and TRBJ2-3; a weak D match, TRBD2 (5 bases). The CDR3 length is 13 residues. The V end lost 5 bases, the J end lost 4 bases, and 10 bases lay between the germline ends. Germline V gene lookup returns CDR1 SGHDN and CDR2 FVKESK. The CDR3 sequence: CASSEGTADTQYF. The CDR3 coding sequence is TGTGCCAGCAGCGAGGGTACAGCAGATACGCAGTATTTT.

This clone was observed a few times. The chain recombines TRBV5-1 with TRBJ2-2, with a weak D call TRBD1 (5 bases). Germline V CDR1 and CDR2: SGHRS, YFSETQ. The CDR3 runs 16 residues. Between the trimmed V and J ends, which lost 2 bases and 5 bases, there was a span of 16 bases. CDR3 loop: CASSFMAGRQTGELFF. DNA for the CDR3: TGCGCCAGCAGCTTTATGGCAGGGCGGCAAACCGGGGAGCTGTTTTTT.

This clone was seen ten or more times. This rearrangement joins TRBV23-1 to TRBJ2-1, with 8 bases identical to TRBD2. TRBV23-1 is treated as an ORF (open reading frame) with a function not yet certain. CDR3 length equals 17 residues. V lost 0 bases to trimming and J lost 0 bases; unmatched junction nucleotides: 4. The CDR3 is CASSQSRGTSSYNEQFF. Here the CDR3 DNA reads TGCGCCAGCAGTCAATCGAGAGGGACTAGCTCCTACAATGAGCAGTTCTTC.

This clone has only a few counts. The chain recombines TRBV7-8 with TRBJ2-5; D might be TRBD1 (6 bases). Germline V gives CDR1 SGHVS, CDR2 FQNEAQ. Between the trimmed V and J ends, which lost 1 base and 4 bases, there was a span of 10 bases. The CDR3 consists of 14 residues. The CDR3 spells CASSLGVGAETQYF. CDR3 coding DNA: TGTGCCAGCAGCTTAGGAGTGGGGGCAGAGACCCAGTACTTC. The whole variable domain, filled in from reference TRBV7-8 and TRBJ2-5, reads GAGVSQSPRYKVAKRGQDVALRCDPISGHVSLFWYQQALGQGPEFLTYFQNEAQLDKSGLPSDRFFAERPEGSVSTLKIQRTQQEDSAVYLCASSLGVGAETQYFGPGTRLLVL.

This clone has a count of ten or more. The chain joins TRBV18 to TRBJ1-3; 8 nucleotides match TRBD1. V shed 4 bases and J 1 base; nucleotides not matched to a gene: 9. CDR1 KGHSH and CDR2 LQKENI come from the germline V gene. CDR3 length equals 17 residues. CDR3 sequence: CASSLRTGRESGNTIYF. The CDR3 DNA reads as TGTGCCAGCTCACTCCGGACAGGGAGGGAATCTGGAAACACCATATATTTT. Full variable domain (remainder filled in from reference TRBV18 and TRBJ1-3): NAGVMQNPRHLVRRRGQEARLRCSPMKGHSHVYWYRQLPEEGLKFMVYLQKENIIDESGMPKERFSAEFPKEGPSILRIQQVVRGDSAAYFCASSLRTGRESGNTIYFGEGSWLTVV.

The rearrangement joins TRBV11-3 to TRBJ2-3, with 7 bases identical to TRBD2. Losses at the gene ends were 5 bases for V and 5 bases for J; bases not matched to a gene: 13. CDR3 length: 16 amino acids. Germline V CDR1 and CDR2: SGHNT, YENEEA. The CDR3 region is CASSGSSGPAGDTQYF. The CDR3 coding sequence is TGTGCCAGCAGCGGATCTAGCGGCCCGGCGGGAGATACGCAGTATTTT.

This clone was seen a handful of times. The chain is built from TRBV6-1 and TRBJ2-1; TRBD2 matches 14 bases. The J segment lost 7 bases and the V segment lost 7 bases, leaving 6 bases of the junction unmatched. Germline CDR1 and CDR2: MNHNS and SASEGT. The CDR3 has 15 amino acids. CDR3 coding DNA: TGTGCCAGCATTAGACTAGCGGGGGGGCAAAATGAGCAGTTCTTC. Its protein is CASIRLAGGQNEQFF.

V usage is TRBV7-9 and J usage is TRBJ1-1; TRBD1 might be the D (5 bases). This CDR3 region has 15 residues. The V and J ends lost 1 base and 0 bases respectively, with 9 bases between them. Looked up from germline, CDR1 is SEHNR and CDR2 is FQNEAQ (reference sequence). CDR3 amino acids: CASSLGGGMNTEAFF. DNA for the CDR3: TGTGCCAGCAGCTTAGGGGGGGGAATGAACACTGAAGCTTTCTTT.

This clone has a handful of counts. The chain uses TRBV2 and TRBJ2-2; 7 bases line up with TRBD1. Germline trimming cut 6 bases from V and 7 bases from J; bases unmatched to any gene: 8. In germline, CDR1 is SNHLY, CDR2 FYNNEI. This CDR3 has 14 amino acids. This chain's CDR3 is CASRDDRESGELFF. The CDR3 bases are TGTGCCAGCAGGGACGACAGGGAGAGCGGGGAGCTGTTTTTT.

This clone has only a few counts. V gene TRBV18 combines with J gene TRBJ2-2, with D possibly being TRBD1 (5 bases). Trimming pared 5 bases from V and 6 bases from J, leaving 10 bases between. The length of the CDR3 is 13 residues. The germline CDR1 and CDR2 sequences are KGHSH and LQKENI. The CDR3 nucleotides read TGTGCCAGCTCAGCCGACAGAGCCGGGGAGCTGTTTTTT. Its translation is CASSADRAGELFF.

V is TRBV30 and J is TRBJ1-1; 9 bases match TRBD1. The V gene's germline CDR1 is GTSNPN and CDR2 SVGIG (reference sequence). J lost 2 bases, V lost 3 bases, and 1 base had no gene match. This CDR3 spans 13 amino acids. The CDR3 is CAWRGQGNTEAFF. The CDR3 coding sequence is TGTGCCTGGAGGGGACAGGGTAACACTGAAGCTTTCTTT.

The V call is TRBV5-5, the J call TRBJ1-5; D is unresolved. Trimming stripped 0 bases from V and 3 bases from J, with 10 bases between. Per germline, CDR1 SGHKS and CDR2 YYEKEE (reference sequence). The CDR3 totals 15 residues. CDR3 in DNA: TGTGCCAGCAGCTTGGTGGCAGGCCCCAATCAGCCCCAGCATTTT. It is translated as CASSLVAGPNQPQHF.

The chain combines TRBV14 with TRBJ2-3; 15 bases line up with TRBD2. The length of the CDR3 is 18 residues. CDR1 is SGHDN and CDR2 is FVKESK in the germline V gene. V shed 4 bases, J shed 5 bases, and the junction held 10 bases outside the gene matches. Here the CDR3 DNA reads TGTGCCAGCAGCCTTCCGGGACTAGCGGGAGGACATGGAGATACGCAGTATTTT. This gives the protein CASSLPGLAGGHGDTQYF.

This CDR3 reads CASSLGEGYQPQHF. CDR3 in DNA: TGTGCCAGCAGCTTAGGGGAGGGGTATCAGCCCCAGCATTTT. The chain uses TRBV7-2 and TRBJ1-5; maybe TRBD1 (5 bases). Germline V gene sequence: CDR1 SGHTA, CDR2 FQGNSA. V lost 1 base and J 5 bases, leaving 9 bases between the germline ends. The CDR3 is 14 amino acids.